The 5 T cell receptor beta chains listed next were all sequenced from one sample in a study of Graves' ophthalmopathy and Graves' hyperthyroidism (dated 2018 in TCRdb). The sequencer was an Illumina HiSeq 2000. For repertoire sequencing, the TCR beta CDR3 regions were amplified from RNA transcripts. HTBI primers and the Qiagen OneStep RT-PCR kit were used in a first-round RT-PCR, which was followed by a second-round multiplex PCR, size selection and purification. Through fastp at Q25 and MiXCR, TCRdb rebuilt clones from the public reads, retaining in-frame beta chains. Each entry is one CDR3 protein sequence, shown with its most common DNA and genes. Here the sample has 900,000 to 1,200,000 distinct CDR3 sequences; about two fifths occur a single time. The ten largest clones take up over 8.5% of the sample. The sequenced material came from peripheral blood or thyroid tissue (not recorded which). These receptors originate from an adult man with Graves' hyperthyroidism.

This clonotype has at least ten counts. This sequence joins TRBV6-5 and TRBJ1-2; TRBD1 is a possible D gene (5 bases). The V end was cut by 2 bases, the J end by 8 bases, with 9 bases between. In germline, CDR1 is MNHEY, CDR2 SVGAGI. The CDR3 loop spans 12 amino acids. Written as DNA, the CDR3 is TGTGCCAGCAGTTACGCCGGGGGAGGCTACACCTTC. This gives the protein CASSYAGGGYTF.

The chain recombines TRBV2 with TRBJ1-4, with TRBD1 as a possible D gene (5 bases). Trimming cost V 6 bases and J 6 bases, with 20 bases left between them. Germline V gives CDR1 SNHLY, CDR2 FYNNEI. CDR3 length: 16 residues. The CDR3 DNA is TGTGCCAGCAGCGGCAGGATGAGTTCGGGGGATGAAAAACTGTTTTTT. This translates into CASSGRMSSGDEKLFF.

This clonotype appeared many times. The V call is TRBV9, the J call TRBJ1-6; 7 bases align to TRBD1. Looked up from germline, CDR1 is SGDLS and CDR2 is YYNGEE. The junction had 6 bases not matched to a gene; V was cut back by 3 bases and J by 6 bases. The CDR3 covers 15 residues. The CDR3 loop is CASSGQGSANSPLHF. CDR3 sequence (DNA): TGTGCCAGCAGCGGACAGGGTTCGGCTAATTCACCCCTCCACTTT. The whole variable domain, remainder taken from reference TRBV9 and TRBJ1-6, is DSGVTQTPKHLITATGQRVTLRCSPRSGDLSVYWYQQSLDQGLQFLIQYYNGEERAKGNILERFSAQQFPDLHSELNLSSLELGDSALYFCASSGQGSANSPLHFGNGTRLTVT.

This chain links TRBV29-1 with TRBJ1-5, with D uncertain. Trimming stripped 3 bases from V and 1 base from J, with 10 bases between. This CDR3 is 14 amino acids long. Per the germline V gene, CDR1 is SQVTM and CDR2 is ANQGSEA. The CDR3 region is CSVESAESNQPQHF. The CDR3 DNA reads TGCAGCGTTGAGTCGGCAGAAAGCAATCAGCCCCAGCATTTT. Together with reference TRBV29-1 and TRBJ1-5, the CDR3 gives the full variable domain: SAVISQKPSRDICQRGTSLTIQCQVDSQVTMMFWYRQQPGQSLTLIATANQGSEATYESGFVIDKFPISRPNLTFSTLTVSNMSPEDSSIYLCSVESAESNQPQHFGDGTRLSIL.

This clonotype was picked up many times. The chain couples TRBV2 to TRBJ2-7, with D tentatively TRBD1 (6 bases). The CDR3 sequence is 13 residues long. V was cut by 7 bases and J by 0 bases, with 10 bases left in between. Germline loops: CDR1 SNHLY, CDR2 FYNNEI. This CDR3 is CASTGQPSYEQYF. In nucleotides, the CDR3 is TGTGCCAGCACCGGACAGCCCTCCTACGAGCAGTACTTC.